The next 10 T cell receptor beta chains were all read from a single sample in a study of cytomegalovirus exposure and HLA in healthy donors. The PCR had 60 Vbeta and 13 Jbeta primers. This table comes from immunoSEQ multiplex PCR, and its TCRdb copy is limited to in-frame clones, with some not included. The sample data list just under 90,000 clones. The sequenced material came from PBMCs. Receptor source: a girl aged 10 to 17 in good health and CMV-seropositive.

V is TRBV7-9 and J is TRBJ1-1, with TRBD1 matching 7 bases. V gave up 5 bases and J gave up 4 bases; unmatched junction bases: 4. Germline V gives CDR1 SEHNR, CDR2 FQNEAQ (reference sequence). The CDR3 is made up of 13 amino acids. The DNA of the CDR3 is TGTGCCAGCAGCCTGACAGGGTCCACTGAAGCTTTCTTT. Its protein product is CASSLTGSTEAFF. Using reference TRBV7-9 and TRBJ1-1 for the parts outside the CDR3, the full variable domain is DTGVSQNPRHKITKRGQNVTFRCDPISEHNRLYWYRQTLGQGPEFLTYFQNEAQLEKSRLLSDRFSAERPKGSFSTLEIQRTEQGDSAMYLCASSLTGSTEAFFGQGTRLTVV.

V and J are TRBV7-7 and TRBJ2-1; 8 positions match TRBD2. In germline, CDR1 is SSHAT, CDR2 FNYEAQ (reference sequence). The junction had 2 bases not matched to a gene; V was cut back by 0 bases and J by 7 bases. This CDR3 has 14 amino acids. The CDR3 sequence is CASSLAGGGNEQFF. As DNA, the CDR3 is TGTGCCAGCAGCTTAGCTGGCGGGGGGAATGAGCAGTTCTTC.

The rearrangement joins TRBV5-1 to TRBJ1-2; TRBD1 matches 12 bases. Trimming took 4 bases from V and 1 from J; bases not matched to a gene: 8. This CDR3 region has 17 residues. Germline lookup yields CDR1 SGHRS and CDR2 YFSETQ. CDR3 region: CASSPGTGGSDNYGYTF. CDR3 nucleotide sequence: TGCGCCAGCAGCCCGGGGACAGGGGGCTCAGATAACTATGGCTACACCTTC.

The chain links TRBV5-1 to TRBJ2-2, with a possible D match to TRBD1 (6 bases). This CDR3 comprises 17 residues. Germline V gene sequence: CDR1 SGHRS, CDR2 YFSETQ. V lost 0 bases and J lost 0, with 12 bases in between. This chain's CDR3 is CASSLGGQAANTGELFF. The CDR3, as DNA: TGCGCCAGCAGCTTGGGGGGACAAGCGGCGAACACCGGGGAGCTGTTTTTT.

The rearrangement links TRBV4-2 to TRBJ1-5; 10 nucleotides match TRBD1. This CDR3 spans 16 amino acids. Germline values: CDR1 LGHNA, CDR2 YNFKEQ. The ends lost 1 base at V and 6 bases at J; junction bases unmatched: 6. DNA of the CDR3: TGTGCCAGCAGCCAAGCGGACAGGGGGTTGGGTCAGCCCCAGCATTTT. It yields the protein CASSQADRGLGQPQHF.

V gene TRBV4-1 combines with J gene TRBJ2-1; 14 nucleotides align to TRBD2. The trim removed 1 base at V and 15 bases at J, leaving 2 bases unmatched. Germline-derived CDR1 and CDR2 are MGHRA and YSYEKL. The CDR3 extends over 13 amino acids. CDR3 residues: CASSQGLAGGMFF. Here the CDR3 DNA reads TGCGCCAGCAGCCAAGGACTAGCGGGGGGGATGTTCTTC.

The rearrangement links TRBV29-1 to TRBJ1-2; D is uncertain. With 4 bases removed from V and 5 bases from J, the gap between germline ends came to 8 bases. The CDR3 is 11 residues long. The V gene's germline CDR1 is SQVTM and CDR2 ANQGSEA. As DNA, the CDR3 is TGCAGCGTTGGTACGGTTTATGGCTACACCTTC. Translation: CSVGTVYGYTF.

Concerning this clone itself: At one of its ends the junction is not consistent with the germline gene, which may arise from a read error. This chain connects TRBV25-1 to TRBJ1-6; 7 nucleotides match TRBD1. CDR1 is MGHDK, CDR2 SYGVNS, per germline. The CDR3 is 15 amino acids. Here the CDR3 reads CASRESGGRDSPLHF. CDR3 coding DNA: TGTGCCAGCAGAGAATCAGGGGGTAGGGATTCACCCCTCCACTTT.

J is TRBJ1-2 and V is TRBV4-3, with D possibly being TRBD1 (5 bases). The CDR3 has 14 residues. V lost 6 bases and J 4 bases, leaving 15 bases between the germline ends. Per the germline V gene, CDR1 is LGHNA and CDR2 is YSLEER. The CDR3 DNA reads TGCGCCAGCAGAATAAGCGTGGGGCCCTATGGCTACACCTTC. Translated: CASRISVGPYGYTF.

The chain recombines TRBV7-9 with TRBJ2-5; 8 nucleotides align to TRBD2. The CDR3 length is 16 residues. Trimming took 3 bases from V and 0 from J; bases not matched to a gene: 6. Germline CDR1 is SEHNR and CDR2 is FQNEAQ (reference sequence). The CDR3 coding sequence is TGTGCCAGCAGCTTTAGCGGGGACCTGTACCAAGAGACCCAGTACTTC. This encodes CASSFSGDLYQETQYF.